Presented here are 20 T cell receptor beta chains from one specimen sequenced in a study of blood T cells in healthy people across ages. A second roughly 6 to 12 cycle PCR used barcoded and J-beta primers. TCRdb fed the 5' RACE reads into MiXCR, producing one record per CDR3 protein. The sample comprises approximately 1,000,000 distinct CDR3 sequences, 35% to 40% of which are singletons, and around 14% rests with the top ten. Sample: blood. Receptors were obtained from a man younger than 35 in good health.

The chain joins TRBV4-3 to TRBJ2-2; 9 nucleotides align to TRBD1. V dropped 7 bases and J dropped 6; count of bases not matched to a gene: 9. Per germline, CDR1 LGHNA and CDR2 YSLEER. The CDR3 is 15 residues long. The CDR3 DNA follows: TGCGCCAGCACCCCCGGGACAGGGTGGCCCGGGGAGCTGTTTTTT. Its translation: CASTPGTGWPGELFF.

This clonotype was observed a few times. The chain uses TRBV3-1 and TRBJ1-1; 9 bases are shared with TRBD1. The germline gives CDR1 LGHDT, CDR2 YNNKEL (reference sequence). The CDR3 has 17 amino acids. V dropped 1 base and J dropped 6; count of bases not matched to a gene: 12. The CDR3 DNA is TGTGCCAGCAGCCAAGCAGGTGGACAGGGGAGTAGGGCTGAAGCTTTCTTT. Translation: CASSQAGGQGSRAEAFF.

This clonotype occurred a few times. V usage is TRBV24-1 and J usage is TRBJ2-1; D not resolved. This CDR3 is built from 14 residues. V lost 0 bases, J lost 6 bases, and 8 bases lay in between. CDR1 KGHDR and CDR2 SFDVKD come from the germline V gene. The CDR3 is CATSDLATSNEQFF. In nucleotides, the CDR3 is TGTGCCACCAGTGATTTGGCCACGTCCAATGAGCAGTTCTTC.

A single count supports this clonotype. The V gene is TRBV29-1, the J gene TRBJ1-1; D is unresolved. The germline V and J ends were trimmed by 0 bases and 5 bases, with 13 bases remaining between them. Germline V lookup: CDR1 SQVTM, CDR2 ANQGSEA. The CDR3 is made up of 14 amino acids. The chain's CDR3 is CSVEEGRGGTEAFF. DNA for the CDR3: TGCAGCGTTGAAGAAGGCCGGGGAGGGACTGAAGCTTTCTTT.

This rearrangement joins TRBV5-5 to TRBJ1-2, with D hard to call. Germline assignment: CDR1 SGHKS and CDR2 YYEKEE (reference sequence). V lost 4 bases to trimming and J lost 11 bases, with 18 bases between them. The CDR3 is made up of 13 amino acids. DNA for the CDR3: TGTGCCAGCAGCGCCAACCCGTTGAAGAGATACACCTTC. As protein: CASSANPLKRYTF.

This clonotype was counted a few times. This may arise from a read error, as a much more abundant clone is one base away. The rearrangement links TRBV7-9 to TRBJ1-2; D gene ambiguous. The germline V gene encodes CDR1 SEHNR and CDR2 FQNEAQ (reference sequence). The CDR3 has 10 residues. The CDR3 DNA reads as TGTACCAGCAGCAATATAGGCTACACCTTC. Encoded protein: CTSSNIGYTF.

The J gene is TRBJ1-3, the V gene TRBV6-6, with D unclear. Germline assignment: CDR1 MNHNY and CDR2 SVGAGI (reference sequence). Deletions cut 0 bases from V and 0 bases from J, with 9 bases between. The CDR3 is made up of 16 amino acids. CDR3 sequence reads: CASSYSGGDSGNTIYF. CDR3 nucleotides: TGTGCCAGCAGTTACTCGGGCGGAGACTCTGGAAACACCATATATTTT.

This clonotype has only a few counts. This chain connects TRBV27 to TRBJ2-7; tentative D call: TRBD1 (7 bases). Looked up from germline, CDR1 is MNHEY and CDR2 is SMNVEV (reference sequence). The CDR3 extends over 15 amino acids. V was trimmed by 4 bases and J by 0 bases, leaving 13 bases between them. Here the CDR3 reads CASSYYRGGSYEQYF. The CDR3 region has the DNA TGTGCCAGCAGTTACTACAGGGGAGGCTCCTACGAGCAGTACTTC.

This clonotype was observed a handful of times. The chain joins TRBV27 to TRBJ2-7; D may correspond to TRBD1 or TRBD2 (5 bases each). In germline, CDR1 is MNHEY, CDR2 SMNVEV (reference sequence). There are 13 residues in the CDR3. The V gene lost 5 bases and the J gene lost 3 bases, with 11 bases spanning the gap. CDR3: CASSRRDGYEQYF. The CDR3 region has the DNA TGTGCCAGCAGTCGCAGGGACGGCTACGAGCAGTACTTC.

This clonotype was found a few times. The chain is built from TRBV9 and TRBJ2-1; the D is unclear. This CDR3 comprises 13 residues. Deletions cut 4 bases from V and 5 bases from J, with 10 bases between. The germline V gene has CDR1 SGDLS and CDR2 YYNGEE. CDR3 residues: CASSPAMNNEQFF. The CDR3 region has the DNA TGTGCCAGCAGCCCAGCTATGAACAATGAGCAGTTCTTC.

This clonotype has a count of ten or more. CDR3: CASREVRNYGYTF. CDR3 sequence (DNA): TGCGCCAGCAGGGAGGTTAGGAACTATGGCTACACCTTC. The gene calls are TRBV5-1 and TRBJ1-2; D call uncertain. Trimming removed 5 bases from V and 2 bases from J, with 10 bases in between. The germline V gene has CDR1 SGHRS and CDR2 YFSETQ. The CDR3 is made up of 13 amino acids.

This clonotype was picked up a small number of times. The chain joins TRBV6-5 to TRBJ2-3; TRBD2 matches 7 bases. The CDR3 contains 15 residues. J lost 2 bases, V lost 5 bases, and 7 bases had no gene match. The V gene's germline CDR1 is MNHEY and CDR2 SVGAGI. CDR3 coding DNA: TGTGCCAGCAGTAGGGACTATCCTTCCACAGATACGCAGTATTTT. Translating gives CASSRDYPSTDTQYF.

About this clonotype: Germline is not matched at one junction end, which may reflect a read error. The chain links TRBV12-3 or TRBV12-4 to TRBJ1-2, with TRBD1 as a possible D gene (5 bases). This CDR3 spans 14 amino acids. DNA for the CDR3: TGTGCCGGCAGTTTCGGCCCTGTGCAGGGCGGTCTCACCTTC. It specifies CAGSFGPVQGGLTF.

In its sample, this clonotype was seen a few times. This chain uses TRBV9 with TRBJ2-3; D is possibly TRBD2 (5 bases). The CDR3 runs 15 residues. Trimming removed 0 bases at V and 2 bases at J, with 10 bases between. In germline, CDR1 is SGDLS, CDR2 YYNGEE. For the CDR3, the DNA is TGTGCCAGCAGCGTAGCGGGGAAGAACACAGATACGCAGTATTTT. Protein sequence: CASSVAGKNTDTQYF.

The gene calls are TRBV9 and TRBJ2-3, with D hard to call. The CDR3 covers 17 residues. V lost 0 bases and J 0 bases, leaving 14 bases between the germline ends. Germline values: CDR1 SGDLS, CDR2 YYNGEE. In DNA form, the CDR3 reads TGTGCCAGCAGCGTAGCTCCCGGACCCCCTAGCACAGATACGCAGTATTTT. Residues: CASSVAPGPPSTDTQYF. Supplemented by reference TRBV9 and TRBJ2-3, the full variable domain reads DSGVTQTPKHLITATGQRVTLRCSPRSGDLSVYWYQQSLDQGLQFLIQYYNGEERAKGNILERFSAQQFPDLHSELNLSSLELGDSALYFCASSVAPGPPSTDTQYFGPGTRLTVL.

CDR3 sequence reads: CASSLSVGKPQGQPQHF. DNA for the CDR3: TGTGCCAGCAGCTTAAGTGTCGGCAAACCCCAAGGGCAGCCCCAGCATTTT. This chain links TRBV7-6 with TRBJ1-5; no clear D. CDR3 length: 17 amino acids. The germline gives CDR1 SGHVS, CDR2 FNYEAQ. V lost 2 bases to trimming and J lost 7 bases, with 21 bases between them.

The chain carries TRBV11-2 and TRBJ1-2; TRBD1 matches 8 bases. J lost 4 bases, V lost 10 bases, and 5 bases had no gene match. CDR1 is SGHAT, CDR2 FQNNGV, per germline. The CDR3 has 12 residues. Written as DNA, the CDR3 is TGTGCCACTGGCGGACAGGGCTATGGCTACACCTTC. Residues: CATGGQGYGYTF.

Points on this clonotype: This could be a read error, since a much larger clone is one nucleotide away. The chain recombines TRBV7-9 with TRBJ2-4; D is ambiguous. CDR1 and CDR2 from the germline V gene are SEHNR and FQNEAQ (reference sequence). The CDR3 runs to 12 residues. V dropped 4 bases and J dropped 13 bases, with 14 bases sitting between them. In DNA, the CDR3 is TGTGCCAGCAGCTGGGGTTCCTACGCGCAGTACTTC. Its protein is CASSWGSYAQYF.

This clonotype has just a few counts. V is TRBV5-1 and J is TRBJ2-7, with 7 bases that match TRBD1. Germline V lookup: CDR1 SGHRS, CDR2 YFSETQ. The CDR3 totals 14 residues. V dropped 5 bases and J dropped 6; count of bases not matched to a gene: 11. The CDR3 protein is CASSLPTGKLEQYF. The DNA of the CDR3 is TGCGCCAGCAGTCTGCCGACAGGGAAGCTCGAGCAGTACTTC.

V and J are TRBV12-3 or TRBV12-4 and TRBJ2-7, with TRBD2 as a possible D gene (5 bases). Trimming took 2 bases from V and 3 from J, leaving 8 bases between them. The CDR3 is 13 residues long. The CDR3 DNA is TGTGCCAGCAGTTTATTCCGGGGCTACGAGCAGTACTTC. This sequence encodes CASSLFRGYEQYF.